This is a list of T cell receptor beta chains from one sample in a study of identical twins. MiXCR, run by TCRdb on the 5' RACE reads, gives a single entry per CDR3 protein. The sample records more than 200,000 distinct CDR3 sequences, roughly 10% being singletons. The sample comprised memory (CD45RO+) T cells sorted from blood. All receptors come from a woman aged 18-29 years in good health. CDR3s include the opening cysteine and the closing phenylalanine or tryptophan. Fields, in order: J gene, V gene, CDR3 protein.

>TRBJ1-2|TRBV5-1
CASRQQSGQDNYGYTF
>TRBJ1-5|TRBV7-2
CASSPQGRNQPQHF
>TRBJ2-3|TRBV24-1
CATSDPTWDRGGDTQYF
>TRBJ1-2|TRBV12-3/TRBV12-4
CASSLRPNYGYTF
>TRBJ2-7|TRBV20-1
CSASRLVPADEQYF
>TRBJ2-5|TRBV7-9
CASSPSGDYRQETQYF
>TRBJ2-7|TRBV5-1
CASKSASGYEQYF
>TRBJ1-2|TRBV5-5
CASSLDPGYRGYTF
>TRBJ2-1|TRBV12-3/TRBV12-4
CASRPQQGVGTYNEQFF
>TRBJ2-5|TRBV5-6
CASSLAPTHQETQYF
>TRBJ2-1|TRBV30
CAWSRGGLSNEQFF
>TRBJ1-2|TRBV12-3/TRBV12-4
CASSLWSYGYTF
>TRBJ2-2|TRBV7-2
CASSSPRGPGELFF
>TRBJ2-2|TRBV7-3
CASSLSSSGELFF